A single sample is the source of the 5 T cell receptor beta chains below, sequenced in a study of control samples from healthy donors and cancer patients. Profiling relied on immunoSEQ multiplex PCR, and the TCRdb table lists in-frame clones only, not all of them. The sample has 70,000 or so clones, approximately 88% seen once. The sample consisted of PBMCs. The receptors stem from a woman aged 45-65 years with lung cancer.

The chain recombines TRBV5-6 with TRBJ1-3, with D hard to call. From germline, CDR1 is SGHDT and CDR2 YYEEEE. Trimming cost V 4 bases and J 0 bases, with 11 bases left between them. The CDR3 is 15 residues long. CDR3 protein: CASSLTAYSGNTIYF. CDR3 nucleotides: TGTGCCAGCAGCCTTACAGCCTACTCTGGAAACACCATATATTTT.

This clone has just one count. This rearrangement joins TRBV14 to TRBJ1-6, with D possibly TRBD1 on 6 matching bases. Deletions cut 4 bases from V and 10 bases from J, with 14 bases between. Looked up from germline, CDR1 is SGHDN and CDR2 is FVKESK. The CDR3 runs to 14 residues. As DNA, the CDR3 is TGTGCCAGCAGCCTGGCCGTAGGGGGATCACCCCTCCACTTT. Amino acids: CASSLAVGGSPLHF. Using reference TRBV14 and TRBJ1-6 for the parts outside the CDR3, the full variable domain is EAGVTQFPSHSVIEKGQTVTLRCDPISGHDNLYWYRRVMGKEIKFLLHFVKESKQDESGMPNNRFLAERTGGTYSTLKVQPAELEDSGVYFCASSLAVGGSPLHFGNGTRLTVT.

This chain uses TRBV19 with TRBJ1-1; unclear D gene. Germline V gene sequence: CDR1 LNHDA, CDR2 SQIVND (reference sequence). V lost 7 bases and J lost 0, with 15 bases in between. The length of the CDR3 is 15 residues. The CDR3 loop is CASIERPTMNTEAFF. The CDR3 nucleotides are TGTGCCAGTATAGAAAGGCCTACCATGAACACTGAAGCTTTCTTT.

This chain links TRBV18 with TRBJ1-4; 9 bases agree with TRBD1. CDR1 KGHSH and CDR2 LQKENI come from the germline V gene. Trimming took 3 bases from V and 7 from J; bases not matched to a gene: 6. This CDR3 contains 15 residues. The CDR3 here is CASSPPGQGSEKLFF. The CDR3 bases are TGTGCCAGCTCACCGCCGGGACAGGGAAGTGAAAAACTGTTTTTT.

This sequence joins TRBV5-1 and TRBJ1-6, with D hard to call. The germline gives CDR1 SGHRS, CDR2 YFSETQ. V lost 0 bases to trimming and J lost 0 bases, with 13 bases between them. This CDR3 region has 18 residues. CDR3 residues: CASSLVAGTSSYNSPLHF. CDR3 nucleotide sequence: TGCGCCAGCAGCTTGGTAGCGGGAACCAGCTCCTATAATTCACCCCTCCACTTT. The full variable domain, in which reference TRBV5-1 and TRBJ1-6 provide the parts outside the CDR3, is KAGVTQTPRYLIKTRGQQVTLSCSPISGHRSVSWYQQTPGQGLQFLFEYFSETQRNKGNFPGRFSGRQFSNSRSEMNVSTLELGDSALYLCASSLVAGTSSYNSPLHFGNGTRLTVT.